This note documents a single T cell receptor (beta chain) sequence. The antigen is undetermined. The sorted-subset replicate PCRs were given 150 to 200 ng DNA, which is around 29,000 T cell genomes. Some clones are missing from TCRdb's copy, which holds only in-frame ones; the method was immunoSEQ multiplex PCR. In the table there are under 1,100,000 clones, around four fifths of which are singletons. This entry is derived from a study of shared clonotypes between healthy human individuals. Trimming shortened V by 3 bases and J by 6 bases, and 15 bases separated the two germline ends. The CDR3 sequence is 14 residues long. Germline V gene sequence: CDR1 KGHSH, CDR2 LQKENI. Whole-study findings and limits: What naive subsets generally showed was a larger estimated richness than memory subsets showed.

The clonotype originates from a man aged 18 to 35 in good health. The chain recombines TRBV18 with TRBJ2-7, with unresolved D. The source material was memory CD4+ T cells sorted from blood. Subset meaning: CD45RA-negative fraction. CDR3 region: CASSPPGPLREQYF. Written as DNA, the CDR3 is TGTGCCAGCTCACCGCCTGGGCCTCTGCGCGAGCAGTACTTC.